This T cell receptor (beta chain) comes out of a study of T cell responses to AZD1222 COVID-19 vaccine. Study-level findings and limits: Sampled repertoires all dated from after the peak T cell response. Clonal diversity may have been underestimated in mostly white British donors. Recipients of AZD1222 seropositive at baseline numbered only 5 or 6.

In the case of this clone: Its antigen remains unidentified.

The CDR3 contains 15 residues. The V end lost 4 bases, the J end lost 7 bases, and 16 bases lay between the germline ends. Germline loops: CDR1 MDHEN, CDR2 SYDVKM. Sequencing was performed with immunoSEQ multiplex PCR; in TCRdb, only in-frame clones are kept and a portion is missing. The sample records about 99,000 clones, roughly 92% being singletons. The material was peripheral blood, obtained 28 days after the second AZD1222 dose. The V call is TRBV28, the J call TRBJ1-4; no clear D gene. The source is an adult who received the AZD1222 COVID-19 vaccine. The CDR3 coding sequence is TGTGCCAGCAGTTCCAGTAGCGGACGTGTTGAAAAACTGTTTTTT. It is translated as CASSSSSGRVEKLFF.